Listed below are T cell receptor beta chains from one sample, sequenced in a study of blood T cell repertoires in COVID-19. Method: immunoSEQ multiplex PCR; TCRdb's copy keeps in-frame clones and lacks some. The sample has more than 95,000 clones, just under 80% seen once; the top ten hold roughly 25%. The specimen was peripheral blood. The receptors were gathered from a human donor in a cohort sampled during active COVID-19. CDR3s include the opening cysteine and the closing phenylalanine or tryptophan. The D gene is left open where the match is weak. Not every row has a clone size; where given, it reads once, few, many or a size class.

j_call: TRBJ2-5; d_call: NA; v_call: TRBV11-2; clone_size: NA; cdr3_nt: TGTGCCAGCAGTGGAGGACAGATTCAAGAGACCCAGTACTTC; cdr3_aa: CASSGGQIQETQYF
j_call: TRBJ1-2; d_call: NA; v_call: TRBV7-9; clone_size: NA; cdr3_nt: TGTGCCAGCAGCTTAGCGGGGGCCGACTATGGCTACACCTTC; cdr3_aa: CASSLAGADYGYTF
j_call: TRBJ2-1; d_call: TRBD2; v_call: TRBV19; clone_size: NA; cdr3_nt: TGTGCCAGTAGTATAGGTCTAGCGGGAGCCAGTGAGCAGTTCTTC; cdr3_aa: CASSIGLAGASEQFF
j_call: TRBJ2-1; d_call: TRBD1; v_call: TRBV7-6; clone_size: NA; cdr3_nt: TGTGCCAGCAGCTTGGGACAGTACAATGAGCAGTTCTTC; cdr3_aa: CASSLGQYNEQFF
j_call: TRBJ1-2; d_call: TRBD1; v_call: TRBV28; clone_size: NA; cdr3_nt: TGTGCCAGCAGTACCGGGACAGGGTGGGTCTATGGCTACACCTTC; cdr3_aa: CASSTGTGWVYGYTF
j_call: TRBJ1-2; d_call: TRBD1; v_call: TRBV5-1; clone_size: NA; cdr3_nt: TGCGCCAGCAGCCCAACCCTTGGACAGGCTTATGGCTACACCTTC; cdr3_aa: CASSPTLGQAYGYTF
j_call: TRBJ1-2; d_call: TRBD1; v_call: TRBV28; clone_size: NA; cdr3_nt: TGTGCCAGCAGCTTAGAGTTAGCGGGACAGGGGTATGGCTACACCTTC; cdr3_aa: CASSLELAGQGYGYTF
j_call: TRBJ2-3; d_call: NA; v_call: TRBV10-3; clone_size: few; cdr3_nt: TGTGCCATCAGTCGGGACTCGTTCACAGATACGCAGTATTTT; cdr3_aa: CAISRDSFTDTQYF
j_call: TRBJ2-5; d_call: NA; v_call: TRBV5-6; clone_size: NA; cdr3_nt: TGTGCCAGCAGCTTGACTAGTAGGGTAGAGACCCAGTACTTC; cdr3_aa: CASSLTSRVETQYF
j_call: TRBJ2-1; d_call: TRBD2; v_call: TRBV28; clone_size: NA; cdr3_nt: TGTGCCAGCAGTTTCAGACTAGCGGGAGTAGATGAGCAGTTCTTC; cdr3_aa: CASSFRLAGVDEQFF
j_call: TRBJ2-5; d_call: NA; v_call: TRBV28; clone_size: NA; cdr3_nt: TGTGCCAGCAGTCCCTCCGCCCGGGTGACCCAGTACTTC; cdr3_aa: CASSPSARVTQYF
j_call: TRBJ1-5; d_call: NA; v_call: TRBV11-2; clone_size: NA; cdr3_nt: TGTGCCAGCAGCTTATCTCCAGATCAGCCCCAGCATTTT; cdr3_aa: CASSLSPDQPQHF
j_call: TRBJ2-1; d_call: NA; v_call: TRBV9; clone_size: NA; cdr3_nt: TGTGCCAGCAGCGTAGATCTAACCCATGAGCAGTTCTTC; cdr3_aa: CASSVDLTHEQFF
j_call: TRBJ2-3; d_call: NA; v_call: TRBV7-2; clone_size: NA; cdr3_nt: TGTGCCAGCAGCCCCCGACGGACACGGGGGGATACGCAGTATTTT; cdr3_aa: CASSPRRTRGDTQYF
j_call: TRBJ1-2; d_call: TRBD1; v_call: TRBV19; clone_size: NA; cdr3_nt: TGTGCCATTCAGGCGACTCCGGGGACAGGCGATAAATTATATGGCTACACCTTC; cdr3_aa: CAIQATPGTGDKLYGYTF
j_call: TRBJ1-4; d_call: NA; v_call: TRBV19; clone_size: NA; cdr3_nt: TGTGCCAGTAGTATTAGTCGACAGGCTGAAAAACTGTTTTTT; cdr3_aa: CASSISRQAEKLFF
j_call: TRBJ1-1; d_call: TRBD1; v_call: TRBV5-1; clone_size: NA; cdr3_nt: TGCGCCAGCAGCAGGGGACAGGGAGACACTGAAGCTTTCTTT; cdr3_aa: CASSRGQGDTEAFF
j_call: TRBJ1-1; d_call: NA; v_call: TRBV5-1; clone_size: NA; cdr3_nt: TGCGCCAGCAGCTTGGGTCGGGGGGGCTGGCAGAACACTGAAGCTTTCTTT; cdr3_aa: CASSLGRGGWQNTEAFF
j_call: TRBJ2-1; d_call: TRBD1; v_call: TRBV4-1; clone_size: NA; cdr3_nt: TGCGCCAGCAGCCAACCCGGGACAGGGAGGCACAATGAGCAGTTCTTC; cdr3_aa: CASSQPGTGRHNEQFF
j_call: TRBJ1-2; d_call: NA; v_call: TRBV3-1/TRBV3-2; clone_size: many; cdr3_nt: TGTGCCAGCAGCCCAGAGGGGAGGTATGGCTACACCTTC; cdr3_aa: CASSPEGRYGYTF
j_call: TRBJ1-5; d_call: NA; v_call: TRBV7-3; clone_size: few; cdr3_nt: TGTGCCAGCAGGGACAGACCTAGATATGGCAATCAGCCCCAGCATTTT; cdr3_aa: CASRDRPRYGNQPQHF
j_call: TRBJ1-2; d_call: TRBD1; v_call: TRBV7-8; clone_size: NA; cdr3_nt: TGTGCCAGCAGCCCTGGACAGGCGAATTATGGCTACACCTTC; cdr3_aa: CASSPGQANYGYTF
j_call: TRBJ1-3; d_call: NA; v_call: TRBV6-5; clone_size: NA; cdr3_nt: TGTGCCAGCAGCGCTGACATCGGAAACACCATATATTTT; cdr3_aa: CASSADIGNTIYF
j_call: TRBJ1-1; d_call: NA; v_call: TRBV18; clone_size: NA; cdr3_nt: TGTGCCAGCTCACCCGACAGGACCCAATCCATGAACACTGAAGCTTTCTTT; cdr3_aa: CASSPDRTQSMNTEAFF
j_call: TRBJ2-3; d_call: TRBD2; v_call: TRBV4-2; clone_size: NA; cdr3_nt: TGTGCCAGCAGCCAAGATCTGGCGGGAGGGATCACAGATACGCAGTATTTT; cdr3_aa: CASSQDLAGGITDTQYF
j_call: TRBJ2-1; d_call: TRBD2; v_call: TRBV6-5; clone_size: NA; cdr3_nt: TGTGCCAGCAGTTACCGGCTAGCGGGAGCTGATGAGCAGTTCTTC; cdr3_aa: CASSYRLAGADEQFF
j_call: TRBJ1-2; d_call: NA; v_call: TRBV4-1; clone_size: NA; cdr3_nt: TGCGCCAGCAGCCAAGATTCTCAGGGGCAGAGGGCTTACACCTTC; cdr3_aa: CASSQDSQGQRAYTF
j_call: TRBJ2-7; d_call: TRBD1; v_call: TRBV29-1; clone_size: few; cdr3_nt: TGCAGCGTGGGGGACAGGGAGAGGGGCGAGCAGTACTTC; cdr3_aa: CSVGDRERGEQYF
j_call: TRBJ1-1; d_call: NA; v_call: TRBV5-1; clone_size: NA; cdr3_nt: TGCGCCAGCAGCCCGATCGCCGGGAACACTGAAGCTTTCTTT; cdr3_aa: CASSPIAGNTEAFF
j_call: TRBJ1-4; d_call: NA; v_call: TRBV6-1; clone_size: once; cdr3_nt: TGTGCCAGCAGTGAAGAAGGGAGGTGGGAAAAACTGTTTTTT; cdr3_aa: CASSEEGRWEKLFF
j_call: TRBJ1-1; d_call: TRBD1; v_call: TRBV29-1; clone_size: NA; cdr3_nt: TGCAGCGCTGGACAGGGGGGGAACACTGAAGCTTTCTTT; cdr3_aa: CSAGQGGNTEAFF
j_call: TRBJ2-1; d_call: TRBD2; v_call: TRBV2; clone_size: few; cdr3_nt: TGTGCCAGCAGACCAGCGGGGAGCTCCTACAATGAGCAGTTCTTC; cdr3_aa: CASRPAGSSYNEQFF